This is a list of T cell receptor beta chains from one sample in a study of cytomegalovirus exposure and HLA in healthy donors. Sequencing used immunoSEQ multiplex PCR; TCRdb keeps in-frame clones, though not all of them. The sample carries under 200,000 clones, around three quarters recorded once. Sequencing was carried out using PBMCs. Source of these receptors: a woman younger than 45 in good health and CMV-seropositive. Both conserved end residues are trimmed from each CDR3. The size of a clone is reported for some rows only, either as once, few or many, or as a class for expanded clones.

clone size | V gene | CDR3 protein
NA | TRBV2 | ASSVRQEQY
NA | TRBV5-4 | ASSSDFQETQY
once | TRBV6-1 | ASSALGGGTKNGELF
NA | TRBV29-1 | SVAGGSIYEQY
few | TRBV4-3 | ASSQERSYNSPLH
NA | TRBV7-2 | ASSSPAGFYGYT
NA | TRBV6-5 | ASSYQQGAYNEQF
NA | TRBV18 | ASSPKGQRNQPQH
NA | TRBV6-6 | ASSDLAGGNYEQY
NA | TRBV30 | AWSFKGASYEQY
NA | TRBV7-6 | ASSLTENYGYT
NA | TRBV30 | AWSVLIEQF
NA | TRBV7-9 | ASSVRRDRSTDTQY
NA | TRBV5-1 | ASSWGQDQPQH
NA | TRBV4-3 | ASSQGDRGAGSPLH
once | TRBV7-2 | ASSLVQGTGGYT
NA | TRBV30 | AWRVRGREKLF
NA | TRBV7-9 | ASSRLSGREISSSYEQY
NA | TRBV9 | ASSAPDRGSFATNEKLF
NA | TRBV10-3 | AIRADRGRGTDTQY
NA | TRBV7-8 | ASTRTSGYNEQF
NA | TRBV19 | ASSSSTHNEQF
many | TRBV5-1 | ASSLGTSGTRSYEQY